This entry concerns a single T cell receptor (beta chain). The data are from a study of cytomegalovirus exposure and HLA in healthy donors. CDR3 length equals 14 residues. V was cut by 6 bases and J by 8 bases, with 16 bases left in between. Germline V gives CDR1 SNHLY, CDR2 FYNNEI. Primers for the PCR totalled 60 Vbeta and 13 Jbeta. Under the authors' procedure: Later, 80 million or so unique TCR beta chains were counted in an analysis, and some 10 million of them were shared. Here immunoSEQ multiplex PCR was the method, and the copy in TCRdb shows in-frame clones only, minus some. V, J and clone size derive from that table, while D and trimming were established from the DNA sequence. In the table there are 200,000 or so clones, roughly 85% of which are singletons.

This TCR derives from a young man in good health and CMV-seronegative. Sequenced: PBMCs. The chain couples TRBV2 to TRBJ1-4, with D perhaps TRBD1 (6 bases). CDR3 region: CASRVRGTLEKLFF. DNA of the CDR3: TGTGCCAGCAGGGTCAGGGGCACATTGGAAAAACTGTTTTTT.